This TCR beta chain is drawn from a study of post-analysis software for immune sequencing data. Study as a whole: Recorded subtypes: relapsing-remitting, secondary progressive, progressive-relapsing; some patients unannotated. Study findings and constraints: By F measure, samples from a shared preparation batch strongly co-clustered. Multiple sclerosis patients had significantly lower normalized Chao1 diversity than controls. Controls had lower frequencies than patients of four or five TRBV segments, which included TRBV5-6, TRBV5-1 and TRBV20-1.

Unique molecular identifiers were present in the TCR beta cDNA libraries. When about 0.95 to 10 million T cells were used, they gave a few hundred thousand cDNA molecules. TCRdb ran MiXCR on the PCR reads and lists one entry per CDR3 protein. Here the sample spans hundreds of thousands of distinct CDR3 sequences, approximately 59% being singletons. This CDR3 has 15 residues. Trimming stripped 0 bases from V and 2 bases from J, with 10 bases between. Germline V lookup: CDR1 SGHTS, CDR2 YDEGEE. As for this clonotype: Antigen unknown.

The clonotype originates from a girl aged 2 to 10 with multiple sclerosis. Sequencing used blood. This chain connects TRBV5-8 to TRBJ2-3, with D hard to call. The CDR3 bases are TGTGCCAGCAGCTTGGAATCCCACCTCACAGATACGCAGTATTTT. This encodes CASSLESHLTDTQYF.